This T cell receptor (beta chain) comes out of a study of T cell repertoires in cytomegalovirus infection. Study-wide background: Both a matching HLA type and CMV infection were indicated by public TCR beta signatures.

This clonotype was seen only a few times. Its antigen is unknown. One entry per CDR3 protein, called by TCRdb with MiXCR from the reads. The sample consists of approximately 150,000 distinct CDR3 sequences, under 8.5% of them appearing once. Notes on the study in general: Identification of carriers of CMV plus the relevant HLA was performed using cumulative public TCR beta family frequency. The ex vivo response showed dominance by HLA-C-restricted CMV-specific TCR beta clonotypes.

V shed 4 bases and J 4 bases; nucleotides not matched to a gene: 6. Germline V gene sequence: CDR1 LNHNV, CDR2 YYDKDF (reference sequence). CDR3 length: 14 amino acids. Sequencing was done on a sample of PBMCs. The J gene is TRBJ1-2, the V gene TRBV15; 7 bases fit TRBD1. This receptor was obtained from a human donor in good health (CMV status not recorded). Some clones in this sample may be carry-over from other donors' samples. CDR3 DNA: TGTGCCACCAGCATCAACAGGGGCCCCTATGGCTACACCTTC. Its protein product is CATSINRGPYGYTF.